Listed here are 18 T cell receptor beta chains from one sample, sequenced in a study of blood T cells in healthy people across ages. Primers used in a second PCR of roughly 6 to 12 cycles were a sample-barcoded 5' primer and a J-beta primer mix. MiXCR, applied by TCRdb to the 5' RACE reads, yields one record per CDR3 protein. The sample records more than 500,000 distinct CDR3 sequences, roughly a quarter being singletons. The sample was also reused in another study, on T cells of mothers and their children.

The sequenced material came from blood. Receptors originate from a boy under 10 years old in good health.

A note on this clonotype: The junction and the germline gene differ at one end; a read error may be behind it. The chain carries TRBV2 and TRBJ2-2; the D gene could be TRBD1 or TRBD2 (5 bases each). The CDR3 loop spans 12 amino acids. Germline-derived CDR1 and CDR2 are SNHLY and FYNNEI. The CDR3 DNA follows: TGTGCCAGCAATTGGGACCCCGGGGAGCTGTCTTTT. This codes for CASNWDPGELSF.

The rearrangement joins TRBV14 to TRBJ1-1, with D unresolved. This CDR3 contains 15 residues. CDR1 and CDR2 from the germline V gene are SGHDN and FVKESK. V lost 3 bases and J 1 base, leaving 12 bases between the germline ends. The CDR3, as DNA: TGTGCCAGCAGCCAGGGTTCGTGGGGGAACACTGAAGCTTTCTTT. Its protein is CASSQGSWGNTEAFF.

The rearrangement links TRBV4-3 to TRBJ2-5; D unresolved. CDR1 and CDR2 (germline): LGHNA, YSLEER. The CDR3 is 15 amino acids. Trimming pared 0 bases from V and 9 bases from J, leaving 17 bases between. CDR3 region: CASSQDLARLTSQYF. The CDR3 nucleotides are TGCGCCAGCAGCCAAGATCTTGCGCGCCTCACGTCCCAGTACTTC.

This rearrangement joins TRBV5-8 to TRBJ2-6, with 7 bases aligning to TRBD1. The CDR3 runs to 15 residues. V lost 5 bases and J lost 0; bases outside the gene matches: 2. From germline, CDR1 is SGHTS and CDR2 YDEGEE. As DNA, the CDR3 is TGTGCCAGCAGACGACAGGGCTCTGGGGCCAACGTCCTGACTTTC. It specifies CASRRQGSGANVLTF.

V is TRBV7-6 and J is TRBJ2-2; D not certain. This CDR3 contains 13 residues. With 1 base removed from V and 7 bases from J, the gap between germline ends came to 7 bases. From germline, CDR1 is SGHVS and CDR2 FNYEAQ. The CDR3 nucleotides read TGTGCCAGCAGCTTAGTTGCCGACGGGGAGCTGTTTTTT. As protein: CASSLVADGELFF.

This chain links TRBV20-1 with TRBJ2-3, with TRBD2 identical over 7 bases. This CDR3 is built from 11 residues. Germline CDR1 reads DFQATT; CDR2 reads SNEGSKA (reference sequence). Here the CDR3 DNA reads TGCAGCACTAGCGGCACAGATACGCAGTATTTT. Its protein is CSTSGTDTQYF.

This sequence joins TRBV11-2 and TRBJ2-1, with D unresolved. CDR1 is SGHAT, CDR2 FQNNGV, per germline. This CDR3 is 17 amino acids long. V shed 0 bases and J shed 0 bases, with 12 bases lying between them. The CDR3 DNA is TGTGCCAGCAGCTTAGAACCCATCTTGAGCTCCTACAATGAGCAGTTCTTC. Translated, it gives CASSLEPILSSYNEQFF.

This chain links TRBV2 with TRBJ2-7; D unresolved. The CDR3 contains 12 residues. Germline assignment: CDR1 SNHLY and CDR2 FYNNEI. The V end lost 6 bases, the J end lost 6 bases, and 12 bases lay between the germline ends. The CDR3 loop is CASSRSPREQYF. CDR3 coding DNA: TGTGCCAGCAGCCGCAGCCCGCGCGAGCAGTACTTC.

V is TRBV6-5 and J is TRBJ1-2; TRBD1 matches 8 bases. This CDR3 has 14 amino acids. V trimming: 6 bases; J trimming: 0 bases; junction bases outside the gene matches: 3. Germline CDR1 is MNHEY and CDR2 is SVGAGI. CDR3 nucleotides: TGTGCCAGCAGGCAACAGGGGGCTAACTATGGCTACACCTTC. It translates to CASRQQGANYGYTF.

This clonotype was recorded many times. At one end the junction does not follow the germline gene, possibly because of a read error. This sequence joins TRBV5-1 and TRBJ1-4, with 9 bases aligning to TRBD1. Germline-derived CDR1 and CDR2 are SGHRS and YFSETQ. The length of the CDR3 is 14 residues. CDR3 nucleotides: TGTGCCAGCAGCCTGGGACAGGGAGGCGAAAAACTGTTTTTT. This sequence encodes CASSLGQGGEKLFF.

This clonotype was found a few times. This rearrangement joins TRBV29-1 to TRBJ2-5; 10 bases are a match to TRBD2. The J segment lost 4 bases and the V segment lost 4 bases, leaving 6 bases of the junction unmatched. The CDR3 has 14 residues. Per germline, CDR1 SQVTM and CDR2 ANQGSEA. CDR3 DNA sequence: TGCAGCGTTGGTTCTAGCGGGAGTCGAGAGACCCAGTACTTC. Translating gives CSVGSSGSRETQYF.

This chain links TRBV11-2 with TRBJ1-1, with 7 bases identical to TRBD1. With V trimmed by 5 bases and J by 8 bases, 5 bases remained unmatched. CDR3 length: 12 amino acids. Germline V lookup: CDR1 SGHAT, CDR2 FQNNGV. CDR3 sequence reads: CASSRNRGEAFF. The CDR3 coding sequence is TGTGCCAGCAGCCGTAACAGGGGCGAAGCTTTCTTT.

In its sample, this clonotype was seen a few times. This chain uses TRBV10-3 with TRBJ2-7; the D gene is possibly TRBD2 (6 bases). Germline V gene lookup returns CDR1 ENHRY and CDR2 SYGVKD. V was clipped by 8 bases and J by 0 bases, with 11 bases between them. This CDR3 has 13 amino acids. The CDR3 DNA is TGTGCCATCTTTGGGGGAGGCTCCTACGAGCAGTACTTC. Amino acids: CAIFGGGSYEQYF.

This clonotype was detected only a few times. The chain uses TRBV7-9 and TRBJ2-5; tentative D call: TRBD2 (7 bases). Deletions cut 4 bases from V and 7 bases from J, with 16 bases between. Germline loops: CDR1 SEHNR, CDR2 FQNEAQ (reference sequence). The CDR3 extends over 14 amino acids. The CDR3 bases are TGTGCCAGCAGCTCAACGACAGGCGGGGGGACCCAGTACTTC. This translates into CASSSTTGGGTQYF.

This sequence joins TRBV25-1 and TRBJ2-5; TRBD1 might be the D (6 bases). Trimming removed 1 base from V and 1 base from J, with 10 bases in between. This CDR3 spans 15 amino acids. CDR1 is MGHDK, CDR2 SYGVNS, per germline. The CDR3 DNA follows: TGTGCCAGCAGTGAATCAGGGGCATTCCAAGAGACCCAGTACTTC. It codes for CASSESGAFQETQYF.

This clonotype turned up a few times. The chain has TRBV4-1 and TRBJ1-5, with 7 positions matching TRBD1. Germline CDR1 MGHRA, CDR2 YSYEKL. The junction had 4 bases not matched to a gene; V was cut back by 1 base and J by 1 base. The CDR3 spans 16 residues. The CDR3 nucleotides read TGCGCCAGCAGCCAAGGAGGCAGGGGGAGCAATCAGCCCCAGCATTTT. Its protein product is CASSQGGRGSNQPQHF.

This clonotype occurred a few times. The rearrangement uses TRBV3-1 and TRBJ1-2, with 9 nucleotides matching TRBD1. The V gene end was trimmed by 1 base and the J gene end by 7 bases; junction bases not matched to a gene: 7. The length of the CDR3 is 15 residues. CDR1 is LGHDT, CDR2 YNNKEL, per germline (reference sequence). The CDR3 bases are TGTGCCAGCAGCCAAGGCCACAGGGGGCCTGGTGGCTACACCTTC. It is translated as CASSQGHRGPGGYTF.

The chain combines TRBV6-1 with TRBJ1-5; 7 nucleotides agree with TRBD1. CDR3 length: 14 residues. V lost 8 bases, J lost 8 bases, and 12 bases stayed unmatched. CDR1 and CDR2 from the germline V gene are MNHNS and SASEGT. CDR3 loop: CASGYYRGGKPQHF. The CDR3, as DNA: TGTGCCAGCGGATATTACAGGGGCGGGAAGCCCCAGCATTTT.